This T cell receptor (beta chain) emerged from a study of human T cells and chemical hapten exposure (dated by TCRdb to the early 2020s). Context from the whole study: Libraries were pooled for sequencing, and variation in per-sample TCR yields was attributed mainly to small differences in library volumes within the pool. Peripheral blood TCR repertoire changes were tracked in vivo in alopecia patients during primary and secondary sensitization to the hapten diphenylcyclopropenone (DPC). From each blood RNA sample, both TCR alpha and TCR beta chains were sequenced. Study-wide findings and limitations: After repeated subsampling, changes were observed in the strength of the expansion versus patch-test correlation and in the threshold at which the correlation became significant. No change with DPC sensitization was found in the number of TCRs above 1 in 1000 frequency, and no evidence of global repertoire structure alterations was found.

Per the germline V gene (reference sequence), SGHKS is the CDR1 and YYEKEE is the CDR2. Measured from the cysteine to the phenylalanine, the CDR3 is 15 residues long. Only the CDR3 part of the read is kept: 45 bases, read in frame from the first base. At the junction V is shortened by 4 bases and J by 1 base; bases outside the gene matches: 7. This clonotype was detected many times. Its antigen remains unidentified. Qualities for individual bases were not recorded, and no much larger clone is one base off. The library was built by means of RACE. TCRdb names NextSeq 500 as the instrument used. During library preparation, unique molecular identifiers were attached to individual cDNA molecules so that TCRs could be counted quantitatively and reproducibly. Turning to the authors' computational methods: Samples had a median of around 92,000 TCRs, with a range from 23,224 to 690,600. V, J and CDR3 annotation of the TCR reads was carried out using the Decombinator software suite. To make PS versus PT1 abundance plots, every sample was subsampled to the same number of TCRs (28,000). TCRs were defined as expanded if absent before sensitization and observed at least eight times at the 2-week time point. TCRdb trimmed public reads at Q25 via fastp, called clones via MiXCR and kept in-frame beta chains. Entries that share a CDR3 protein sequence are merged under the most common genes and DNA. V and J calls and clone size were set by TCRdb, not the authors. This sample gives roughly 100,000 distinct CDR3 sequences in total; approximately 9.7% of them show up just once. The ten largest clones add up to 2.9% of the sample.

In the paper's terms, the time point label means: healthy volunteer bleed at 2 weeks. Total RNA was isolated from unfractionated whole blood collected in Tempus Blood RNA tubes. About 5 healthy volunteers were used as TCR sequencing controls and were bled at day 0, 2 weeks and 6 weeks. The rearranged segments are TRBV5-5 and TRBJ1-1, with 7 central nucleotides matching TRBD1. This TCR was sampled from a female donor in good health. Some clones in this sample may be carry-over from other donors' samples. The sample was whole blood. The base sequence is TGTGCCAGCAGCCCTAATGACAGGGAGAACACTGAAGCTTTCTTT. This codes for CASSPNDRENTEAFF. Where the CDR3 stops, the reference TRBV5-5 and TRBJ1-1 genes take over; the full variable domain is DAGVTQSPTHLIKTRGQQVTLRCSPISGHKSVSWYQQVLGQGPQFIFQYYEKEERGRGNFPDRFSARQFPNYSSELNVNALLLGDSALYLCASSPNDRENTEAFFGQGTRLTVV.